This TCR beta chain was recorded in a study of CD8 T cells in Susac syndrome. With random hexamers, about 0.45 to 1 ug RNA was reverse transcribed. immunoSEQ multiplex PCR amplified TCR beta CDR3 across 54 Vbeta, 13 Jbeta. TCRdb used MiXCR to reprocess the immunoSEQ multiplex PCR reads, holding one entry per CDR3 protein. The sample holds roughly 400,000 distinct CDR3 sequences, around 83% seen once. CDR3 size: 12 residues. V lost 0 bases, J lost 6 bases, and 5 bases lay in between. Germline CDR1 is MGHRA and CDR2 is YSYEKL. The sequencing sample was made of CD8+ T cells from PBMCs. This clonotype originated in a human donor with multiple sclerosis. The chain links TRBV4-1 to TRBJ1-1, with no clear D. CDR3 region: CASSQESAEAFF. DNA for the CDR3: TGCGCCAGCAGCCAAGAGTCCGCTGAAGCTTTCTTT.